The following is a T cell receptor (beta chain) sequence with its context. Its matching antigen is unknown. The UMIs contained a 6-nucleotide sample barcode. They were added by template switching during cDNA synthesis. Two nested PCRs, of roughly 15 and 9 cycles, processed TCRalpha and TCRbeta cDNA. Reprocessing the 5' RACE reads, TCRdb reports a single entry for every CDR3 protein and omits DNA. The sample totals just over 300,000 distinct CDR3 sequences; its top ten clones hold less than 6.5%. The source of the sample is a study of monozygotic twins with inflammatory bowel disease. The study, taken as a whole, reports: Repertoire similarity was not found to differ between concordant and discordant twins, possibly from limited power.

Sequencing was done on a sample of blood. The sequence was collected from a human donor with ulcerative colitis or Crohn's disease, or a healthy co-twin of an affected twin (not recorded which).

CDR3 protein: CSATGGARDTQYF. The rearrangement joins TRBV20-1 to TRBJ2-3; with no DNA, the TCRdb D assignment of TRBD1 cannot be verified. CDR3 length equals 13 residues. The germline CDR1 and CDR2 sequences are DFQATT and SNEGSKA (reference sequence).